Shown below are 21 T cell receptor beta chains from a single sample sequenced in a study of T cell repertoires in cytomegalovirus infection. One entry per CDR3 protein results from TCRdb running MiXCR on the reads. Of just under 550,000 distinct CDR3 sequences in the sample, 26% were seen once. Sequenced input: PBMCs. These receptors all come from a human donor in good health (CMV status not recorded). Some clones in this sample may be carry-over from other donors' samples.

The DNA for the CDR3 is TGCAGCACAGGGACTAGCCAAGAGACCCAGTACTTC. This gives the protein CSTGTSQETQYF. The rearrangement links TRBV29-1 to TRBJ2-5, with 8 bases lining up with TRBD2. Per germline, CDR1 SQVTM and CDR2 ANQGSEA. V dropped 8 bases and J dropped 1; count of bases not matched to a gene: 3. The CDR3 loop spans 12 amino acids.

This clonotype was found a few times. The V gene is TRBV6-1, the J gene TRBJ2-7, with TRBD2 identical over 13 bases. Trimming took 9 bases from V and 7 from J; bases not matched to a gene: 9. The germline CDR1 and CDR2 sequences are MNHNS and SASEGT. The CDR3 covers 14 residues. The CDR3 here is CASQLAGGLGEQYF. DNA for the CDR3: TGTGCCAGTCAACTAGCGGGGGGGCTCGGAGAGCAGTACTTC.

V gene TRBV12-3 or TRBV12-4 combines with J gene TRBJ1-2, with no clear D. There are 13 residues in the CDR3. V was cut by 1 base and J by 3 bases, with 6 bases left in between. The DNA of the CDR3 is TGTGCCAGCAGTTTAGGAGTTTACTATGGCTACACCTTC. It is translated as CASSLGVYYGYTF.

A note on this clonotype: The CDR3 does not end in the conserved phenylalanine or tryptophan, so this is likely a read error. Because the CDR3's place on the DNA is in doubt, the DNA is left out and the CDR3 is given as listed by TCRdb. The chain combines TRBV19 with TRBJ1-1; TRBD1 is the table's D call and was not checked against the DNA. Inclusive of both ends, the CDR3 amounts to 8 amino acids. CDR1 is LNHDA, CDR2 SQIVND, per germline (reference sequence). The CDR3: CWTDPTLR.

The chain recombines TRBV28 with TRBJ2-7, with 12 bases lining up with TRBD2. The CDR3 has 14 amino acids. Germline V CDR1 and CDR2: MDHEN, SYDVKM. The V gene end was trimmed by 6 bases and the J gene end by 4 bases; junction bases not matched to a gene: 4. CDR3 DNA: TGTGCCAGCAGCTGGACTAGCGGGGCTTACGAGCAGTACTTC. Translated: CASSWTSGAYEQYF.

The count of this clonotype is one. This chain links TRBV20-1 with TRBJ1-1; D is perhaps TRBD1 (5 bases). CDR3 size: 14 residues. Trimming removed 4 bases at V and 1 base at J, with 13 bases between. Germline loops: CDR1 DFQATT, CDR2 SNEGSKA (reference sequence). CDR3 in amino acids: CSATQRGRNTEAFF. Here the CDR3 DNA reads TGCAGTGCTACCCAGAGGGGCAGGAACACTGAAGCTTTCTTT.

The CDR3 here is CSATPSTSGKQETQYF. CDR3 sequence (DNA): TGCAGTGCTACCCCCTCGACTAGCGGGAAACAGGAGACCCAGTACTTC. J is TRBJ2-5 and V is TRBV20-1, with 11 bases lining up with TRBD2. V lost 4 bases, J lost 5 bases, and 12 bases stayed unmatched. CDR3 size: 16 residues. Germline-derived CDR1 and CDR2 are DFQATT and SNEGSKA (reference sequence).

This CDR3 is CASSFRLAGGKKETQYF. DNA of the CDR3: TGTGCCAGCAGCTTTCGACTAGCGGGGGGGAAAAAAGAGACCCAGTACTTC. The chain employs TRBV7-2 and TRBJ2-5, with 14 bases lining up with TRBD2. CDR1 is SGHTA, CDR2 FQGNSA, per germline. The V and J ends lost 3 bases and 3 bases, in that order; junction bases with no gene match: 6. This CDR3 contains 17 residues.

This clonotype was recorded only once. The chain has TRBV10-3 and TRBJ1-2; no firm D call. This CDR3 is built from 13 residues. Germline V gene data show CDR1 as ENHRY and CDR2 as SYGVKD. V was cut by 4 bases and J by 6 bases, with 12 bases left in between. The CDR3, as DNA: TGTGCCATCAGTGGAACAGTAGAGGATGGCTACACCTTC. This gives the protein CAISGTVEDGYTF.

The table lists this clonotype with a count of one. The J gene is TRBJ1-1, the V gene TRBV2; 8 bases align to TRBD1. V shed 8 bases, J shed 1 base, and the junction held 6 bases outside the gene matches. Germline CDR1 SNHLY, CDR2 FYNNEI. This CDR3 contains 14 residues. CDR3 amino acids: CASQRGQANTEAFF. The CDR3 DNA follows: TGTGCCAGCCAAAGGGGACAGGCGAACACTGAAGCTTTCTTT.

The chain has TRBV28 and TRBJ2-7; D is perhaps TRBD2 (5 bases). V lost 5 bases, J lost 7 bases, and 15 bases lay in between. CDR3 length: 13 residues. Germline V gene sequence: CDR1 MDHEN, CDR2 SYDVKM. This CDR3 reads CASSPTSQREQYV. CDR3 in DNA: TGTGCCAGCAGTCCGACGTCCCAGCGGGAGCAGTACGTC.

The gene calls are TRBV29-1 and TRBJ1-1; D not certain. Germline V lookup: CDR1 SQVTM, CDR2 ANQGSEA. CDR3 length equals 12 residues. V lost 0 bases to trimming and J lost 6 bases, with 8 bases between them. CDR3 nucleotides: TGCAGCGTTGAAGAACAGCTGGCTGAAGCTTTCTTT. It yields the protein CSVEEQLAEAFF.

The chain carries TRBV12-3 or TRBV12-4 and TRBJ1-3; 9 bases are a match to TRBD1. The CDR3 covers 14 residues. The ends lost 5 bases at V and 3 bases at J; junction bases unmatched: 2. The chain's CDR3 is CASSQTGGGNTIYF. The CDR3 DNA is TGTGCCAGCAGTCAGACAGGGGGTGGAAACACCATATATTTT.

This clonotype was detected a few times. This chain's CDR3 is CASSPGGQGANEKLFF. The CDR3 DNA reads as TGTGCCAGCAGCCCGGGAGGCCAAGGGGCTAATGAAAAACTGTTTTTT. The chain links TRBV28 to TRBJ1-4; D perhaps matches TRBD1 (5 bases). The CDR3 is 16 residues long. Deletions cut 6 bases from V and 3 bases from J, with 17 bases between. CDR1 is MDHEN, CDR2 SYDVKM, per germline. Supplemented by reference TRBV28 and TRBJ1-4, the full variable domain reads DVKVTQSSRYLVKRTGEKVFLECVQDMDHENMFWYRQDPGLGLRLIYFSYDVKMKEKGDIPEGYSVSREKKERFSLILESASTNQTSMYLCASSPGGQGANEKLFFGSGTQLSVL.

This clonotype was observed a single time. This chain links TRBV18 with TRBJ1-4; D remains ambiguous. The length of the CDR3 is 14 residues. In germline, CDR1 is KGHSH, CDR2 LQKENI. Trimming took off 2 bases at V and 4 bases at J, with 8 bases between the two ends. This CDR3 reads CASSPGGYNEKLFF. Written as DNA, the CDR3 is TGTGCCAGCTCACCAGGCGGATATAATGAAAAACTGTTTTTT.

This clonotype turned up a few times. This chain joins TRBV15 and TRBJ2-1, with 9 bases lining up with TRBD2. The CDR3 runs to 17 residues. Losses at the gene ends were 3 bases for V and 2 bases for J; bases not matched to a gene: 8. The germline CDR1 and CDR2 sequences are LNHNV and YYDKDF (reference sequence). The CDR3 here is CATSSKPSSGTYNEQFF. DNA of the CDR3: TGTGCCACCAGCAGCAAGCCTTCTAGCGGGACCTACAATGAGCAGTTCTTC.

This clonotype appeared a few times. This rearrangement joins TRBV19 to TRBJ2-7; D not certain. This CDR3 is 12 amino acids long. Trimming stripped 6 bases from V and 1 base from J, with 7 bases between. Germline-derived CDR1 and CDR2 are LNHDA and SQIVND (reference sequence). In DNA, the CDR3 is TGTGCCAGTAGCGCCGTTTCCTACGAGCAGTACTTC. Protein product: CASSAVSYEQYF.

V and J are TRBV12-3 or TRBV12-4 and TRBJ2-3, with D unclear. Trimming pared 6 bases from V and 2 bases from J, leaving 9 bases between. The CDR3 is 13 amino acids. The CDR3: CASSPQPTDTQYF. The CDR3, as DNA: TGTGCCAGCAGCCCCCAACCCACAGATACGCAGTATTTT.

The genes are TRBV10-1 and TRBJ2-1; 7 positions agree with TRBD2. CDR3 size: 14 residues. Germline CDR1 WNHNN, CDR2 SYGVQD (reference sequence). V trimming: 10 bases; J trimming: 5 bases; junction bases outside the gene matches: 11. DNA of the CDR3: TGCGCCACTTCTTCTAAGCTAGCGGACAATGAGCAGTTCTTC. This encodes CATSSKLADNEQFF.

This clonotype has only a few counts. V gene TRBV2 combines with J gene TRBJ2-1; 8 bases are a match to TRBD2. Germline CDR1 reads SNHLY; CDR2 reads FYNNEI. The CDR3 runs 14 residues. Germline trimming cut 8 bases from V and 2 bases from J; bases unmatched to any gene: 5. CDR3 region: CASGRTSTYNEQFF. The DNA of the CDR3 is TGTGCCAGCGGAAGGACTAGCACCTACAATGAGCAGTTCTTC.

This chain uses TRBV27 with TRBJ1-6; 9 bases match TRBD1. With V trimmed by 2 bases and J by 7 bases, 15 bases remained unmatched. This CDR3 is built from 19 residues. Germline V gene sequence: CDR1 MNHEY, CDR2 SMNVEV (reference sequence). Here the CDR3 DNA reads TGTGCCAGCAGTTTACTCGGGACAGGGTATCGAAAGTGGAATTCACCCCTCCACTTT. Its protein product is CASSLLGTGYRKWNSPLHF.